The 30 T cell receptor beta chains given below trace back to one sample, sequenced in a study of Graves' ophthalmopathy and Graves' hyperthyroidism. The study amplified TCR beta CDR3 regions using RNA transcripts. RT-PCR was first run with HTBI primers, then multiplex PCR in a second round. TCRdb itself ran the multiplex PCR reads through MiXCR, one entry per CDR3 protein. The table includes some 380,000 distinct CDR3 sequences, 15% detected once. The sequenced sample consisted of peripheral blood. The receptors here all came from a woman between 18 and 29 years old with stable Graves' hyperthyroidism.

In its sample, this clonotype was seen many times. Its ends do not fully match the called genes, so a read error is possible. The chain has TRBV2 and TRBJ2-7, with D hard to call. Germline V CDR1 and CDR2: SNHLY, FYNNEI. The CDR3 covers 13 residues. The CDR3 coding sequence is TGTGCCAGCAGTGTAGGGTTCGGATACGAGCAGTGCTTC. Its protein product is CASSVGFGYEQCF.

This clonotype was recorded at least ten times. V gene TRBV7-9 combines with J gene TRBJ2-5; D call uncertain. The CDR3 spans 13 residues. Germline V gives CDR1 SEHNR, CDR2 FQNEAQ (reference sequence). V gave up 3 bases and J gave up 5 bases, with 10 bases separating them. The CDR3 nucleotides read TGTGCCAGCAGCTTCCCCGATAGGGAGACCCAGTACTTC. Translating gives CASSFPDRETQYF. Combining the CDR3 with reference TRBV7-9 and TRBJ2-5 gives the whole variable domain DTGVSQNPRHKITKRGQNVTFRCDPISEHNRLYWYRQTLGQGPEFLTYFQNEAQLEKSRLLSDRFSAERPKGSFSTLEIQRTEQGDSAMYLCASSFPDRETQYFGPGTRLLVL.

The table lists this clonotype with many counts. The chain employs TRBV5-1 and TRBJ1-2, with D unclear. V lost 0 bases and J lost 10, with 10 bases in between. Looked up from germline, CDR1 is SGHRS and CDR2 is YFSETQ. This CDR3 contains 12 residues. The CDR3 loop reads CASSLGPGDYTF. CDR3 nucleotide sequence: TGCGCCAGCAGCTTGGGGCCTGGGGACTACACCTTC. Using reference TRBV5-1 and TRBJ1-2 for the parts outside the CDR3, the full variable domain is KAGVTQTPRYLIKTRGQQVTLSCSPISGHRSVSWYQQTPGQGLQFLFEYFSETQRNKGNFPGRFSGRQFSNSRSEMNVSTLELGDSALYLCASSLGPGDYTFGSGTRLTVV.

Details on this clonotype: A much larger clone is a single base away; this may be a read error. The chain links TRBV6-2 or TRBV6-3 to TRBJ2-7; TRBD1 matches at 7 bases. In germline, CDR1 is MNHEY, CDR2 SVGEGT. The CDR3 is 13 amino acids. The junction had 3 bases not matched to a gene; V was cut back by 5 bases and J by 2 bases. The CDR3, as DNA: TGTGCCAGCAGTAAAGGGACAGCCTACGAGCAGTACTTC. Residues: CASSKGTAYEQYF.

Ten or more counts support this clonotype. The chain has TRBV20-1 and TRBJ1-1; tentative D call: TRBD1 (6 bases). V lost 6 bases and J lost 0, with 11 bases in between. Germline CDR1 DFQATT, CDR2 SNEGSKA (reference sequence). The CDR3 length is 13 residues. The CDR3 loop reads CSARGRLNTEAFF. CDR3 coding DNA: TGCAGTGCCAGGGGACGGTTGAACACTGAAGCTTTCTTT.

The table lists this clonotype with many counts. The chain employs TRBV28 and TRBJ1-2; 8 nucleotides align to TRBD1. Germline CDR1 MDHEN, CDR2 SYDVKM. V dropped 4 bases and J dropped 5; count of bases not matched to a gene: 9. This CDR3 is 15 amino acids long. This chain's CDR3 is CASSSLRTGQYGYTF. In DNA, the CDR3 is TGTGCCAGCAGTTCGCTTCGGACAGGGCAATATGGCTACACCTTC.

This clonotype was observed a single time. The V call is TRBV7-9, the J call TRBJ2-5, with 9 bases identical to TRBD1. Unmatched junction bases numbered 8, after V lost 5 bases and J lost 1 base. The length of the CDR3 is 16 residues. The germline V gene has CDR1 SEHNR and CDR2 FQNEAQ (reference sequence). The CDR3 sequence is CASSNRDRASQETQYF. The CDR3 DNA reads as TGTGCCAGCAGCAACCGGGACAGGGCATCCCAAGAGACCCAGTACTTC.

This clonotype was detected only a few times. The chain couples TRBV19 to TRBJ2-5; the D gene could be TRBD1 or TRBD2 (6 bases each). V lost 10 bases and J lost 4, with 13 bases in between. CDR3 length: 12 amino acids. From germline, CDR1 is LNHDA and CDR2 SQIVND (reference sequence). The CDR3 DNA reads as TGTGCCACGGGGGCTGGCGGAGAGACCCAGTACTTC. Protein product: CATGAGGETQYF. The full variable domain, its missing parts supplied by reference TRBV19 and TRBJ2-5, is DGGITQSPKYLFRKEGQNVTLSCEQNLNHDAMYWYRQDPGQGLRLIYYSQIVNDFQKGDIAEGYSVSREKKESFPLTVTSAQKNPTAFYLCATGAGGETQYFGPGTRLLVL.

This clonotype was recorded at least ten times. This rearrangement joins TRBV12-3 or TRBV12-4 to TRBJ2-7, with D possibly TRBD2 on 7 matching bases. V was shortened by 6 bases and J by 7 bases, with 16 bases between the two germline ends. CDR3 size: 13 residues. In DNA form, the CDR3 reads TGTGCCAGCAGCTGGGGGGGCCGCTTTGAGCAGTACTTC. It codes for CASSWGGRFEQYF.

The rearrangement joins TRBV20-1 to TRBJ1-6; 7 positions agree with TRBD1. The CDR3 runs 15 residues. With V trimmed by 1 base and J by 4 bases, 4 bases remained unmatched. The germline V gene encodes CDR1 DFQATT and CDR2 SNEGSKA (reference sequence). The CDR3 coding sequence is TGCAGTGCTAGAGCCCCGGGACAGTATAATTCACCCCTCCACTTT. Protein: CSARAPGQYNSPLHF.

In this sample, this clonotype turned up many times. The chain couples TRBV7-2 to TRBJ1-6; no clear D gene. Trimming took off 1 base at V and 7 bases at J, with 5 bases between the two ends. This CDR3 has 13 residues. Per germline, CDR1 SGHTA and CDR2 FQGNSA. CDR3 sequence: CASSLGRNSPLHF. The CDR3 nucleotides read TGTGCCAGCAGCTTAGGCCGGAATTCACCCCTCCACTTT.

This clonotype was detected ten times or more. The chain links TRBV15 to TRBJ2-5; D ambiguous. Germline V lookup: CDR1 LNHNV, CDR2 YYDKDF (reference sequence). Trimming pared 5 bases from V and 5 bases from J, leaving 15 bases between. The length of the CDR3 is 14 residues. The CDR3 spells CATSLYSAGETQYF. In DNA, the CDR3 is TGTGCCACCAGCCTTTATTCTGCCGGTGAGACCCAGTACTTC.

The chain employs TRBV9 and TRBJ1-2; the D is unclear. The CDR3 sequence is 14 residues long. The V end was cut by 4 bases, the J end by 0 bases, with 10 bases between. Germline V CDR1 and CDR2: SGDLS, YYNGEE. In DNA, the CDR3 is TGTGCCAGCAGCCAGCTGAATCCTAACTATGGCTACACCTTC. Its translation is CASSQLNPNYGYTF. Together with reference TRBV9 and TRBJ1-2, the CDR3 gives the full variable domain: DSGVTQTPKHLITATGQRVTLRCSPRSGDLSVYWYQQSLDQGLQFLIQYYNGEERAKGNILERFSAQQFPDLHSELNLSSLELGDSALYFCASSQLNPNYGYTFGSGTRLTVV.

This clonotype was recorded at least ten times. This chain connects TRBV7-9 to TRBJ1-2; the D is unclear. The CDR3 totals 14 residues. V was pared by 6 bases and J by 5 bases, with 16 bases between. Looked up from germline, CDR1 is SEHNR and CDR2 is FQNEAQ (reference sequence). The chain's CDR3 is CASRPEERPYGYTF. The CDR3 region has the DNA TGTGCCAGCAGACCAGAAGAACGACCTTATGGCTACACCTTC. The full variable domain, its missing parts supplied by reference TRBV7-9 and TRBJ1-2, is DTGVSQNPRHKITKRGQNVTFRCDPISEHNRLYWYRQTLGQGPEFLTYFQNEAQLEKSRLLSDRFSAERPKGSFSTLEIQRTEQGDSAMYLCASRPEERPYGYTFGSGTRLTVV.

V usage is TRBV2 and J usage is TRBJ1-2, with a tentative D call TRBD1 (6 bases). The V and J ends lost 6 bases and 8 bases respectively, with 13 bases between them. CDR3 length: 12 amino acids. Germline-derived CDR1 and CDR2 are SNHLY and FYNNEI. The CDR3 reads CASRAGEVGYTF. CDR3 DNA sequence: TGTGCCAGCAGAGCAGGGGAGGTCGGCTACACCTTC.

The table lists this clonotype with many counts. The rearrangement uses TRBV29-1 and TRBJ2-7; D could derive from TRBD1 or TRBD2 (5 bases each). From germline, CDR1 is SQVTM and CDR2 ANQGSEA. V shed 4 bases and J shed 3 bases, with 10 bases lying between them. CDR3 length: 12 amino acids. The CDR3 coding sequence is TGCAGCGTTGCGGGGCCGGTCTACGAGCAGTACTTC. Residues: CSVAGPVYEQYF.

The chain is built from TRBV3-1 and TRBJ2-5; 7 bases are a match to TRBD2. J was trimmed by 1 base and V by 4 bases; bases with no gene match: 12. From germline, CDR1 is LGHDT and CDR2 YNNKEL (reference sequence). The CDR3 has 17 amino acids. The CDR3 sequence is CASSLGLGGVSQETQYF. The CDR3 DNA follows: TGTGCCAGCAGCCTAGGTCTGGGAGGGGTAAGCCAAGAGACCCAGTACTTC.

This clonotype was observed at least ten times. CDR3 protein: CSAIQGLAKNIQYF. CDR3 in DNA: TGCAGTGCTATACAGGGTTTAGCCAAAAACATTCAGTACTTC. V usage is TRBV20-1 and J usage is TRBJ2-4; possibly TRBD1 for D (6 bases). Per germline, CDR1 DFQATT and CDR2 SNEGSKA (reference sequence). The CDR3 length is 14 residues. V lost 4 bases and J lost 0, with 10 bases in between.

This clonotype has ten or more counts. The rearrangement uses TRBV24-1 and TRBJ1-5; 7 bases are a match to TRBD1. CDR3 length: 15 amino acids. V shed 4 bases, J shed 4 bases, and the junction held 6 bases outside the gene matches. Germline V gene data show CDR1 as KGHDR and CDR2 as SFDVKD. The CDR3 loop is CATSDQQGSNQPQHF. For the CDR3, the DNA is TGTGCCACCAGTGACCAACAGGGGAGTAATCAGCCCCAGCATTTT.

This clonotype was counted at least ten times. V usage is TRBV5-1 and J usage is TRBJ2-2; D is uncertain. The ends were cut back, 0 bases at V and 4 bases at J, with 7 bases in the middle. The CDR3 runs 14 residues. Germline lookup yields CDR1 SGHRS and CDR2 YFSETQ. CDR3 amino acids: CASSLAPATGELFF. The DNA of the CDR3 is TGCGCCAGCAGCTTGGCGCCAGCCACCGGGGAGCTGTTTTTT.

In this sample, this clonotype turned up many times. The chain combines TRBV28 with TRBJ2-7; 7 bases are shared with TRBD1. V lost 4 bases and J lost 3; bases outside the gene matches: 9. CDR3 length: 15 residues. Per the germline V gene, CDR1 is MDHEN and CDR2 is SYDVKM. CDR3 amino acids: CASSSGTVFYYEQYF. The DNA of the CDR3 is TGTGCCAGCAGTTCGGGGACAGTGTTCTACTACGAGCAGTACTTC.

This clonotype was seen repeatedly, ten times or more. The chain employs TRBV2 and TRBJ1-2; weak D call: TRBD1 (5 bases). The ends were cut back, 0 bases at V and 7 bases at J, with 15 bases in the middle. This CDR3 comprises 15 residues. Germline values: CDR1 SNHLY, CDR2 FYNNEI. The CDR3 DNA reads TGTGCCAGCAGTGAAGCCCCGACAGTAATTGGTGGCTACACCTTC. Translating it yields CASSEAPTVIGGYTF.

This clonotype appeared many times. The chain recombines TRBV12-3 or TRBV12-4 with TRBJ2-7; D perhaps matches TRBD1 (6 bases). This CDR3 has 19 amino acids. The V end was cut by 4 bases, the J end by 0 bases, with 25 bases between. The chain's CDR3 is CASSWSRILPGASSYEQYF. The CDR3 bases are TGTGCCAGCAGTTGGTCCCGAATCCTCCCAGGGGCCAGCTCCTACGAGCAGTACTTC.

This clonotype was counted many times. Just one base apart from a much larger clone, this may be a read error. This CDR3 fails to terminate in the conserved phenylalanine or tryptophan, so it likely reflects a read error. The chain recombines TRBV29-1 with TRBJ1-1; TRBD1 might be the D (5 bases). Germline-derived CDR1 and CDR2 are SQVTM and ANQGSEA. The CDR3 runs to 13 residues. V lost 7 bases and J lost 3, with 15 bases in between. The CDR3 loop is CSASRQRDTEAFL. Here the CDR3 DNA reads TGCAGCGCATCTCGACAGCGCGACACTGAAGCTTTCCTT.

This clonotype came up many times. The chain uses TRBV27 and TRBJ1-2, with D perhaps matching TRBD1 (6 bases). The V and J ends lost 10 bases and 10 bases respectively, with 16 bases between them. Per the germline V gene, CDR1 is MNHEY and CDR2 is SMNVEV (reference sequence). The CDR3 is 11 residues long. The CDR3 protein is CATGGRGTYTF. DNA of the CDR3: TGTGCCACTGGGGGCAGGGGAACCTACACCTTC.

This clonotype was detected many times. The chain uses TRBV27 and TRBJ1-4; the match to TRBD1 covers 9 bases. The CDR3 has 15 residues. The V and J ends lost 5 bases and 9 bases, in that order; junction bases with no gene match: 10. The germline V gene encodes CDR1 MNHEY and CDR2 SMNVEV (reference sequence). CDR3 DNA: TGTGCCAGCAGTGCCCCGGGACAGGGAGATAAAAAACTGTTTTTT. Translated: CASSAPGQGDKKLFF.

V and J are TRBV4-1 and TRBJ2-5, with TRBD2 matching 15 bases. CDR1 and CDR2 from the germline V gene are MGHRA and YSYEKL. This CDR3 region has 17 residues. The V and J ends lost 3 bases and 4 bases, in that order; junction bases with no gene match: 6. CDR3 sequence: CASSHQGLAGGPETQYF. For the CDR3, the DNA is TGCGCCAGCAGCCACCAAGGACTAGCGGGGGGGCCAGAGACCCAGTACTTC.

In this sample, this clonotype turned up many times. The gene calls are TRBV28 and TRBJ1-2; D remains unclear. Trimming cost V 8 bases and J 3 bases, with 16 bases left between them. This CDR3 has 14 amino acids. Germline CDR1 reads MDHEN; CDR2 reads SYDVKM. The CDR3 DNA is TGTGCCAGCTACGCCCTCTCGGGTCACTATGGCTACACCTTC. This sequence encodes CASYALSGHYGYTF.

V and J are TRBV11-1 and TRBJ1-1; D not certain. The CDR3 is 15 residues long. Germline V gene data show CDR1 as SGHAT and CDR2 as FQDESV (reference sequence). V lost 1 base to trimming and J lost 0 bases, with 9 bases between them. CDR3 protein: CASSLGWKLNTEAFF. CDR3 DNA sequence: TGTGCCAGCAGCTTAGGGTGGAAGCTGAACACTGAAGCTTTCTTT.

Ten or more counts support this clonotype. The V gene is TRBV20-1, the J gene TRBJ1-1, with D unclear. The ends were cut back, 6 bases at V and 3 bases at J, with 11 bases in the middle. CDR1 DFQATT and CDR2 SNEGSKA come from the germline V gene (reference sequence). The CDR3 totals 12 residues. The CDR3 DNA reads TGCAGTGCCAATCAGCAGTACACTGAAGCTTTCTTT. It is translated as CSANQQYTEAFF.